This is a list of T cell receptor beta chains from one sample in a study of blood T cell repertoires in COVID-19. Clones were read by immunoSEQ multiplex PCR, and TCRdb kept only the in-frame ones, dropping some. This table has hundreds of thousands of clones, about 88% appearing once. The material sequenced was PBMCs or T cells enriched from blood (not recorded which). These receptors were taken from a woman aged 40 to 55 who had recovered from COVID-19. CDR3s include the opening cysteine and the closing phenylalanine or tryptophan. Fields, in order: V gene, clone size, J gene, D gene, CDR3 DNA, CDR3 protein. A D gene is named only where the DNA matches it firmly. Size values are once, few and many counts, or a class for expanded clones, and some rows have none.

TRBV28	-	TRBJ2-1	-	TGTGCCAGCAGTTCCCCCTCAGACACCTGGCCTTGGGAGCAGTTCTTC	CASSSPSDTWPWEQFF
TRBV12-3/TRBV12-4	-	TRBJ1-3	-	TGTGCCAGCAGACCCTCCGGGGACACCATATATTTT	CASRPSGDTIYF
TRBV24-1	-	TRBJ2-1	TRBD2	TGTGCCACCAGTGGTGGAGCGGGGGCCTACAATGAGCAGTTCTTC	CATSGGAGAYNEQFF
TRBV27	-	TRBJ2-1	-	TGTGCCAGCAGTTTGGACAGTATTGAGCAGTTCTTC	CASSLDSIEQFF
TRBV19	-	TRBJ1-1	TRBD1	TGTGCCAGTAGTATACGGACAGGGAGGAACACTGAAGCTTTCTTT	CASSIRTGRNTEAFF
TRBV5-1	-	TRBJ2-3	-	TGCGCCAGCTACCCTCAGGGGGGAGGCACAGATACGCAGTATTTT	CASYPQGGGTDTQYF
TRBV4-3	-	TRBJ2-1	-	TGCGCCAGCAGCCAGACTAACTCCCACAATGAGCAGTTCTTC	CASSQTNSHNEQFF
TRBV6-5	-	TRBJ2-3	-	TGTGCCAGCAGTTACTACTTCGGGGAGAGCACAGATACGCAGTATTTT	CASSYYFGESTDTQYF
TRBV4-1	-	TRBJ1-5	TRBD1	TGCGCCAGCAGCCAGTCCCTGGACAGGGGCAATCAGCCCCAGCATTTT	CASSQSLDRGNQPQHF
TRBV5-4	-	TRBJ2-5	TRBD1	TGTGCCAGCAGCCAGGACAGGGGAAGAGAGACCCAGTACTTC	CASSQDRGRETQYF
TRBV7-2	-	TRBJ2-7	TRBD2	TGTGCCAGCAGCTCGCATAGCGGGGGCTCCTCCTACGAGCAGTACTTC	CASSSHSGGSSYEQYF
TRBV7-3	-	TRBJ2-1	TRBD2	TGTGCCAGCAGCTTAACGGGCGCGGGAGGGCTTGGGAATGAGCAGTTCTTC	CASSLTGAGGLGNEQFF
TRBV9	-	TRBJ1-5	TRBD1	TGTGCCAGCAGCGTAGGGACAGGGCCCAATCAGCCCCAGCATTTT	CASSVGTGPNQPQHF
TRBV6-5	-	TRBJ2-7	TRBD2	TGTGCCAGCAGTTACTGGGGCGGGAGTAAAACCTACGAGCAGTACTTC	CASSYWGGSKTYEQYF
TRBV7-2	-	TRBJ2-5	TRBD2	TGTGCCAGCAGCCCAACGGGACTAGCGGATCAAGAGACCCAGTACTTC	CASSPTGLADQETQYF
TRBV18	-	TRBJ1-1	-	TGTGCCAGCTTGGGGCAATTGAACACTGAAGCTTTCTTT	CASLGQLNTEAFF
TRBV7-6	once	TRBJ2-5	-	TGTGCCAGCAGCTCCTCGAGCAGGGCGGACCAAGAGACCCAGTACTTC	CASSSSSRADQETQYF
TRBV7-9	-	TRBJ2-1	-	TGTGCCAGCAGCTTAGCGCAGGGCATAAGATCAACCAATGAGCAGTTCTTC	CASSLAQGIRSTNEQFF
TRBV12-3/TRBV12-4	few	TRBJ2-7	-	TGTGCCAGCAGTCCACAGGGCTACGAGCAGTACTTC	CASSPQGYEQYF
TRBV27	-	TRBJ2-7	TRBD2	TGTGCCAGCAGTTTAGGACTAGCGGTTGGCTACGAGCAGTACTTC	CASSLGLAVGYEQYF
TRBV5-8	-	TRBJ1-1	-	TGTGCCAGTAGATCAGGGTCCACTGAAGCTTTCTTT	CASRSGSTEAFF
TRBV2	-	TRBJ2-7	TRBD2	TGTGCCAGCAGTAGCGGGGGGCCTCTCGAGCAGTACTTC	CASSSGGPLEQYF
TRBV18	-	TRBJ2-4	-	TGTGCCAGCTCACCAGGGGCTGGGACACTCTTAGCCAAAAACATTCAGTACTTC	CASSPGAGTLLAKNIQYF
TRBV18	-	TRBJ1-2	TRBD1	TGTGCCAGCTCACCAACAGGGGATATTGACTATGGCTACACCTTC	CASSPTGDIDYGYTF
TRBV28	-	TRBJ1-4	-	TGTGCCAGCAGTTCTGTCCCCGGGGGGGATAATGAAAAACTGTTTTTT	CASSSVPGGDNEKLFF
TRBV24-1	-	TRBJ2-1	TRBD2	TGTGCCACCAGTACCAATCCGGGACTACAAAAATTCAGCTCCTACAATGAGCAGTTCTTC	CATSTNPGLQKFSSYNEQFF
TRBV6-5	-	TRBJ1-2	TRBD1	TGTGCCAGCACCCCGGACAGGGGCTACTATGGCTACACCTTC	CASTPDRGYYGYTF
TRBV20-1	-	TRBJ2-7	-	TGCAGTGTTGGAGGGCTAGGCGAGCAGTACTTC	CSVGGLGEQYF
TRBV11-2	-	TRBJ2-5	TRBD1	TGTGCCAGCAGCTTAGAAGGGCGACAGGGTGGGGAGACCCAGTACTTC	CASSLEGRQGGETQYF
TRBV13	-	TRBJ2-1	TRBD2	TGTGCCAGCAGCTATAGCGGGAGCTCCTACAATGAGCAGTTCTTC	CASSYSGSSYNEQFF
TRBV11-2	-	TRBJ2-2	TRBD2	TGTGCCAGCAGCTCCCGGACTAGCGGGAGTGCCGGGGAGCTGTTTTTT	CASSSRTSGSAGELFF
TRBV7-9	once	TRBJ1-1	-	TGTGCCAGCAGCAAAATTGTCAGGGTACCTGAAGCTTTCTTT	CASSKIVRVPEAFF
TRBV2	-	TRBJ2-1	TRBD2	TGTGCCAGCAGCGGGACTAGCAGTGAGCAGTTCTTC	CASSGTSSEQFF
TRBV7-2	-	TRBJ2-5	TRBD2	TGTGCCAGCAGCCTGACTAGCTTGGAGACCCAGTACTTC	CASSLTSLETQYF
TRBV7-2	-	TRBJ2-1	TRBD2	TGTGCCAGCAGCCTCCGAGCGGGGCTGCGCGGTAGCGGGAGTAATGAGCAGTTCTTC	CASSLRAGLRGSGSNEQFF
TRBV6-5	once	TRBJ2-7	-	TGTGCCAGCAGTTACTCCGCGGGCGGCTCCTACGAGCAGTACTTC	CASSYSAGGSYEQYF
TRBV27	-	TRBJ1-6	TRBD1	TGTGCCAGCAGTCGGGACAGGGATAACTCACCCCTCCACTTT	CASSRDRDNSPLHF
TRBV30	-	TRBJ2-3	-	TGTGCCTGGAGTGAAGGCAGGAGCACAGATACGCAGTATTTT	CAWSEGRSTDTQYF
TRBV4-1	once	TRBJ1-2	-	TGCGCCAGCAGCCCGGATACAGGGCTCTATGGCTACACCTTC	CASSPDTGLYGYTF
TRBV7-3	-	TRBJ2-3	TRBD2	TGTGCCAGCAGCTTAGGGTTAGCGGGGGGCACAGATACGCAGTATTTT	CASSLGLAGGTDTQYF
TRBV6-5	-	TRBJ2-7	-	TGTGCCAGCAGTCCCAGGGCCTCCTACGAGCAGTACTTC	CASSPRASYEQYF
TRBV11-2	-	TRBJ1-2	-	TGTGCCAGCAGCTCATTGCGGGGGCTCGGCTACACCTTC	CASSSLRGLGYTF
TRBV7-8	-	TRBJ2-1	TRBD1	TGTGCCAGCAGCCTCGTTGGGGACAGGGCGTACAATGAGCAGTTCTTC	CASSLVGDRAYNEQFF
TRBV6-1	-	TRBJ1-2	TRBD1	TGTGCCAGCAGTTTTCCGGGACAGCCTAACTATGGCTACACCTTC	CASSFPGQPNYGYTF
TRBV28	-	TRBJ2-7	-	TGTGCCAGCAGTTTGGCAGGGGCAGCCTACGAGCAGTACTTC	CASSLAGAAYEQYF
TRBV5-1	-	TRBJ2-1	TRBD2	TGCGCCAGCAGCTCGGGGGGATACTCCTACAATGAGCAGTTCTTC	CASSSGGYSYNEQFF
TRBV9	-	TRBJ2-2	TRBD1	TGTGCCAGCAGCGTAATCGGCAGGGGGCGTGGAACCGGGGAGCTGTTTTTT	CASSVIGRGRGTGELFF
TRBV18	-	TRBJ1-1	-	TGTGCCAGCTCACCACAACAAGGGGGTGGAGCTTTCTTT	CASSPQQGGGAFF
TRBV7-6	-	TRBJ1-2	-	TGTGCCAGCAGCCTCACCCCAGGGTCTAACTATGGCTACACCTTC	CASSLTPGSNYGYTF
TRBV30	-	TRBJ2-1	TRBD2	TGTGCCTGGAGTAAGAGCGGGGGTGTAGATGAGCAGTTCTTC	CAWSKSGGVDEQFF
TRBV6-4	-	TRBJ2-2	-	TGTGCCAGCCGCCTTGCGAGGAACACCGGGGAGCTGTTTTTT	CASRLARNTGELFF